Here is one TCR beta chain with its context. The antigen it recognizes is unknown. Per-base qualities were not stored, and no clone one base away is much larger. From a lookup of the germline V gene, CDR1 and CDR2 are SGHTA and FQGNSA. At the junction V is shortened by 4 bases and J by 0 bases; bases outside the gene matches: 3. Including the terminal cysteine and phenylalanine, the CDR3 comprises 15 residues. The only DNA kept is the CDR3, 45 bases in frame from the first base. The sample comes from a study of blood T cell repertoires in COVID-19 (dated by TCRdb to about 2020). The study in broad terms: Collaborator samples came from the United States, Italy and Spain and covered acute and convalescent phases of COVID-19. The prospective study material was composed of cDNA or gDNA derived from T cells, B-cell-depleted T cells, or PBMCs. Subjects who had been exposed to COVID-19, were actively infected with it, or had recovered from it provided the deeply sampled blood TCRbeta repertoires that made up the dataset. The repertoires were released in a freely available public database intended as a resource for research on the immune response to SARS-CoV-2. The samples were drawn from the first 160 participants of the ongoing ImmuneRACE study and from more than 1,000 subjects provided by 6 global collaborators. Sample metadata almost always included a de-identified subject ID, COVID-19 status, age in years and sex. Where available, HLA class I and class II types were obtained from metadata supplied by the sample provider rather than from assay-based typing. The full study reports these points: The amount of clinical and demographic metadata varied by source and participant and was provided uncurated.

The immunoSEQ Assay, a bias-controlled multiplex PCR, was used to amplify TCRbeta CDR3 regions from genomic DNA. As for the authors' bioinformatics: The number of nucleated cells in each sample was estimated from the amplification of reference gene primers within the assay. To quantify the absolute abundance of each unique TCRbeta CDR3 rearrangement, sequence reads were collapsed and filtered. For each sample, productive Simpson clonality was calculated by taking the square root of Simpson's diversity index across productive rearrangements. The table was pulled from immuneACCESS by TCRdb, which kept in-frame rearrangements only. Such tables lose some clones; where checked, under half of the loss comes from unresolved V genes, and the rest has no known cause. V and J calls and clone size are those listed in that table; D and trimming were worked out from the DNA. This sample lists roughly 160,000 clones; about 80% were detected once. Approximately 11% of the sample comes from the top ten.

Participants in the prospective study were aged roughly 18 to 90 years, lived in under 30 United States geographic areas, and enrolled through a virtual design. Cohort assignment in the prospective study relied on participant-reported clinical history from a screening survey and a study questionnaire. ImmuneRACE Cohort 3 recovered participants were defined by two consecutive negative NP/OP PCR tests, healthcare professional clearance, or symptom resolution. In the prospective study, mobile phlebotomists collected whole blood, serum and a nasopharyngeal or oropharyngeal swab from each participant. Prospective study participants could optionally give additional blood draws and questionnaires over an approximately two-month period. Before DNA extraction, prospective study blood samples were shipped either frozen or at room temperature.

The receptor was isolated from a man between 45 and 60 years old who had recovered from COVID-19. The V and J segments used are TRBV7-2 and TRBJ2-7, and TRBD2 aligns with 10 junction nucleotides. Sequencing used PBMCs or T cells enriched from blood (not recorded which). The nucleotides are TGTGCCAGCAGCTACATAGCGGGAGGCTCCTACGAGCAGTACTTC. Its product reads: CASSYIAGGSYEQYF.